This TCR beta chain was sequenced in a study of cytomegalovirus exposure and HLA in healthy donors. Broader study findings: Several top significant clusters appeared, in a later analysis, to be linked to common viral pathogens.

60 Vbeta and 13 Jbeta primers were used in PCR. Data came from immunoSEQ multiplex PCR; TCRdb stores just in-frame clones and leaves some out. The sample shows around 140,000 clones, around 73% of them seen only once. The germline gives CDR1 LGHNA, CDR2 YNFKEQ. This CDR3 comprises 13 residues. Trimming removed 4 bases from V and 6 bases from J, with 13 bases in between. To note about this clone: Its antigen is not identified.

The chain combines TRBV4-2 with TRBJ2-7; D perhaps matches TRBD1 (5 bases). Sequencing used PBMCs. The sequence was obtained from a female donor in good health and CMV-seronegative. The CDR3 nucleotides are TGTGCCAGCAGCCCTCCGGACATTTGCGAGCAGTACTTC. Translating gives CASSPPDICEQYF.